The following is a TCR beta chain sequence with its context. V lost 5 bases and J 2 bases, leaving 13 bases between the germline ends. CDR3 length: 15 residues. Germline lookup yields CDR1 SGHTA and CDR2 FQGNSA. The record originates from a study of cytomegalovirus exposure and HLA in healthy donors. The data were produced by immunoSEQ multiplex PCR, yet TCRdb's version contains in-frame clones alone and is incomplete. The sample has under 140,000 clones, approximately 87% seen once; the top ten hold more than 1.4%. The chain joins TRBV7-2 to TRBJ1-5; TRBD1 might be the D (5 bases). This sequence originates from a woman in her 30s in good health and CMV-seropositive. The specimen was PBMCs. The CDR3 loop is CASSKAGLGNQPQHF. The CDR3 coding sequence is TGTGCCAGCAGCAAAGCAGGGCTGGGCAATCAGCCCCAGCATTTT.